Listed here is a single TCR beta chain. The sample holds a few counts of this clonotype. No cognate antigen has been identified for it. One base away there is no much larger clone; base qualities are not given. This entry is derived from a study of early T cells in non-severe SARS-CoV-2 infection (dated by TCRdb to the early 2020s). Concerning the study at large: TCR sequencing used bulk RNA from unsorted whole blood, so alpha and beta chains could not be paired.

Findings and caveats that apply to the study as a whole: VDJdb matching was skewed toward anti-spike CD8 responses, so virus-specific expansions were likely underestimated and private and CD4 specificities were missed.

Set within a cohort of healthcare workers in London, UK, this nested case-control study involved weekly PCR testing of nasopharyngeal swabs along with blood sampling. Healthcare workers were recruited during the week of the UK lockdown, between 23 and 31 March 2020, and followed weekly for up to roughly 16 weeks. Library preparation used 5' RACE. For sequencing, a NextSeq 500 was employed. The TCR library protocol attached unique molecular identifiers to individual cDNA molecules to correct for sequencing error and PCR bias. Both TCR alpha and beta chains were sequenced, and tight co-correlation was observed between alpha and beta sequence abundances in each sample. The paper's processing steps were these. Decombinator V4 was used to annotate TCR sequences for V gene, J gene and CDR3. Expanded TCRs were defined as changing significantly between any two time points under a Poisson model with p below 0.0001. Abundances of TCRs were expressed as counts per million after normalisation to the total number of TCRs sequenced in each sample. A search of VDJdb, accessed on 1 November 2021, was run for TCRs annotated to CMV, EBV and SARS-CoV-2, with TCRs annotated for multiple antigens excluded. TCRdb cleaned the public reads at Q25 with fastp, built clones with MiXCR and kept in-frame beta chains. Rows with one shared CDR3 protein collapse into an entry with the most common genes and DNA. The authors' filters were not applied to this entry. Here the sample has 65,000 to 75,000 distinct CDR3 sequences; approximately 13% occur a single time. Together, the top ten hold approximately 5.2% of the sample.

Input material: whole blood. The TCR comes from an adult who was a healthcare worker with PCR-confirmed SARS-CoV-2 infection or an uninfected control (not recorded which).

For the CDR3, the sequence is CSVKEDDYSPLHF. The sequence in DNA is TGCAGCGTTAAGGAGGATGATTATTCACCCCTCCACTTT. The rearranged segments are TRBV29-1 and TRBJ1-6, with no confident D gene call. In the germline V gene, CDR1 corresponds to SQVTM and CDR2 to ANQGSEA. There are 13 amino acids in the CDR3, from cysteine to phenylalanine inclusive. The entry retains the CDR3 DNA only, 39 bases that are in frame from base 1. Trimming takes 5 bases from V and 8 bases from J, and the germline ends sit 13 bases apart. Extended through the reference TRBV29-1 and TRBJ1-6 proteins, this CDR3 yields the full variable domain: SAVISQKPSRDICQRGTSLTIQCQVDSQVTMMFWYRQQPGQSLTLIATANQGSEATYESGFVIDKFPISRPNLTFSTLTVSNMSPEDSSIYLCSVKEDDYSPLHFGNGTRLTVT.